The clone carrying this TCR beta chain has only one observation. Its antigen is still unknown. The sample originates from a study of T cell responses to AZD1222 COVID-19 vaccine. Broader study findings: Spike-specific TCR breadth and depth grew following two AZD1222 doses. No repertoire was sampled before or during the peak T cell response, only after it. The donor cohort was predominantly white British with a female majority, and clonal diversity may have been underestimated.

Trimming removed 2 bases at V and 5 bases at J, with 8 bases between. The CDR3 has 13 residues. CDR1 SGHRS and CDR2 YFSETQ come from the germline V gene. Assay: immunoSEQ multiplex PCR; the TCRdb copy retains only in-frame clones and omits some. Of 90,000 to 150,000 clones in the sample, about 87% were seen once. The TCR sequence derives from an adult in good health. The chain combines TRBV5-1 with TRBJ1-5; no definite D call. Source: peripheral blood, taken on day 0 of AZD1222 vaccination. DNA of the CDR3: TGCGCCAGCAGCTTAGTACCGGATCAGCCCCAGCATTTT. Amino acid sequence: CASSLVPDQPQHF. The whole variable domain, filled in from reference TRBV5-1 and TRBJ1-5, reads KAGVTQTPRYLIKTRGQQVTLSCSPISGHRSVSWYQQTPGQGLQFLFEYFSETQRNKGNFPGRFSGRQFSNSRSEMNVSTLELGDSALYLCASSLVPDQPQHFGDGTRLSIL.